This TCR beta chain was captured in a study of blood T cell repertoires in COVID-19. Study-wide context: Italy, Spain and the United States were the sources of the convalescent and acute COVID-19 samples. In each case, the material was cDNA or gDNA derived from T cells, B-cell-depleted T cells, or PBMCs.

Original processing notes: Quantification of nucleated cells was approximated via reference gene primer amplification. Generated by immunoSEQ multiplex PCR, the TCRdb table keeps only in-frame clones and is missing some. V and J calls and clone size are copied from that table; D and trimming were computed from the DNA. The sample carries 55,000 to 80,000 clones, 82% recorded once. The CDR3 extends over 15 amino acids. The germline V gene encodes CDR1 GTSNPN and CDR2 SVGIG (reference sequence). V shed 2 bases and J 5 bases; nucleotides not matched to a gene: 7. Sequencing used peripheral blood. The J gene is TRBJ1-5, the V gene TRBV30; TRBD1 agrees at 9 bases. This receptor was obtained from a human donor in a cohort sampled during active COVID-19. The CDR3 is CAWSPRDRADQPQHF. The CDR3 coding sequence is TGTGCCTGGAGTCCCCGGGACAGGGCTGATCAGCCCCAGCATTTT.